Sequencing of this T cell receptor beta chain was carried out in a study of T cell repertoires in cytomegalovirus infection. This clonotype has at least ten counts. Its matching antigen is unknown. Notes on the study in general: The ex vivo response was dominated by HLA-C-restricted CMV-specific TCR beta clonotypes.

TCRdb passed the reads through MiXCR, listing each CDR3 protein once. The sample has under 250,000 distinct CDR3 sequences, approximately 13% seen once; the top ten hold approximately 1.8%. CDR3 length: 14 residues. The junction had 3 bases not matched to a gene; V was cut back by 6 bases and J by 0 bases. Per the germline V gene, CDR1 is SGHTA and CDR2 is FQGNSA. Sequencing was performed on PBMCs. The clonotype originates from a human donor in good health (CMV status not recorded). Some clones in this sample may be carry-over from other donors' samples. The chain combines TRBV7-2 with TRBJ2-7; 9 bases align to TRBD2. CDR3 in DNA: TGTGCCAGCAGGGCGGGGGGGAGCTCCTACGAGCAGTACTTC. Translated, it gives CASRAGGSSYEQYF. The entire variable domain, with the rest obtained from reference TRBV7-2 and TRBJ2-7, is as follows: GAGVSQSPSNKVTEKGKDVELRCDPISGHTALYWYRQSLGQGLEFLIYFQGNSAPDKSGLPSDRFSAERTGGSVSTLTIQRTQQEDSAVYLCASRAGGSSYEQYFGPGTRLTVT.